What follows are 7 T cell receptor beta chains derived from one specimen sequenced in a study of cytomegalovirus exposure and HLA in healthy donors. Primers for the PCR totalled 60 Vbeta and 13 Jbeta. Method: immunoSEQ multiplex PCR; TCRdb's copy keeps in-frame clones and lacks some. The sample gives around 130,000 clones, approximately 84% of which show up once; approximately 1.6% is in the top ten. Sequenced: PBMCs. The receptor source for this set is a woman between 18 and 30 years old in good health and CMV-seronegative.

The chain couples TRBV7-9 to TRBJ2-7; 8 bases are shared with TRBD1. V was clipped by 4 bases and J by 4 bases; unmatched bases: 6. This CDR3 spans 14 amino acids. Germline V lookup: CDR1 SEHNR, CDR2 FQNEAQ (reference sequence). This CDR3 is CASSSDRERYEQYF. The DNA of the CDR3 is TGTGCCAGCAGCTCGGACAGGGAGAGGTACGAGCAGTACTTC.

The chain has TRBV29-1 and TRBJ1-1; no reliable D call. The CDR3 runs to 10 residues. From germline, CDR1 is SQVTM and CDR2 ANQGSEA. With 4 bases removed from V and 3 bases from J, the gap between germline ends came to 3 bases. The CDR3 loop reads CSVGHTEAFF. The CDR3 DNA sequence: TGCAGCGTTGGGCACACTGAAGCTTTCTTT.

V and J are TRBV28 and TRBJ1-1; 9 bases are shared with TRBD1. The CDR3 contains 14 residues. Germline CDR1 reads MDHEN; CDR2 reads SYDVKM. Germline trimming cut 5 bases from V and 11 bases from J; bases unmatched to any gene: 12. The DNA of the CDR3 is TGTGCCAGCAGTGTCTCCCCTGACAGGGGGAGGGCTTTCTTT. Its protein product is CASSVSPDRGRAFF.

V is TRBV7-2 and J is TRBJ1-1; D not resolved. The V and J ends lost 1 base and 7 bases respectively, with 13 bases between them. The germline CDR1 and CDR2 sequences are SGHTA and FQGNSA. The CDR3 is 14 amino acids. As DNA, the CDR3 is TGTGCCAGCAGCTTAGGGACGGGGTCGGGTGAAGCTTTCTTT. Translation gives CASSLGTGSGEAFF.

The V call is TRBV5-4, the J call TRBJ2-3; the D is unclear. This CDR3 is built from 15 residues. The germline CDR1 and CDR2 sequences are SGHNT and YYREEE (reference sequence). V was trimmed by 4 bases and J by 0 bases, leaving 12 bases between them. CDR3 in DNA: TGTGCCAGCAGCCTTAGCCTTACCAGCACAGATACGCAGTATTTT. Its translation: CASSLSLTSTDTQYF.

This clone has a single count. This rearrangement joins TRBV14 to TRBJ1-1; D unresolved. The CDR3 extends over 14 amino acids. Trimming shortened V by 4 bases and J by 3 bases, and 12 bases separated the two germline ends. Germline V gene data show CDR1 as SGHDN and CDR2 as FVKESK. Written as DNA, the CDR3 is TGTGCCAGCAGCCCGCCCACCGGGTACACTGAAGCTTTCTTT. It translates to CASSPPTGYTEAFF.

DNA for the CDR3: TGTGCCAGCTCACCCTCCCAGCGGCGTCTAACTGGAAACACCATATATTTT. It encodes CASSPSQRRLTGNTIYF. The rearrangement joins TRBV18 to TRBJ1-3, with D unclear. V lost 3 bases and J 2 bases, leaving 17 bases between the germline ends. In germline, CDR1 is KGHSH, CDR2 LQKENI. CDR3 length equals 17 residues.